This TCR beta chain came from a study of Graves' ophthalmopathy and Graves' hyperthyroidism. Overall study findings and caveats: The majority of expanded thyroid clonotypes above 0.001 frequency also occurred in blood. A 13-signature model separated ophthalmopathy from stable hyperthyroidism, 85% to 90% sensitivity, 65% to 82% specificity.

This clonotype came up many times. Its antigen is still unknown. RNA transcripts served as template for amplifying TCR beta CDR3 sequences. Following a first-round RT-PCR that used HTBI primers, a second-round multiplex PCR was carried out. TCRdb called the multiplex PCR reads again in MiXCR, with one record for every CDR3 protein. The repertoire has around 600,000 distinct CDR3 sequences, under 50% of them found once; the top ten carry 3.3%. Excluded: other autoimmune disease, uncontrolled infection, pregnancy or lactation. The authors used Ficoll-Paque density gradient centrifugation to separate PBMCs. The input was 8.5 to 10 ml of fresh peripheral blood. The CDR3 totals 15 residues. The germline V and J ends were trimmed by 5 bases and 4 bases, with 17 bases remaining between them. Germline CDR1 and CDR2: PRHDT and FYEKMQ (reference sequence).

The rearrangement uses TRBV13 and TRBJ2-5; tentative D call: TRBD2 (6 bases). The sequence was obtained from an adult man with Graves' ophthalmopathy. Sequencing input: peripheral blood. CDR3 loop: CASSLRRGIGETQYF. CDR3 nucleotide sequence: TGTGCCAGCAGCCTACGGAGGGGAATCGGAGAGACCCAGTACTTC.